These 16 T cell receptor beta chains came from one sample sequenced in a study of blood T cell repertoires in COVID-19. Profiled with immunoSEQ multiplex PCR; TCRdb holds only in-frame clones, not every one. The sample shows approximately 200,000 clones, about 88% of them seen only once. Sequencing was done on a sample of peripheral blood. These receptor sequences come from a young woman with active or convalescent COVID-19.

This rearrangement joins TRBV30 to TRBJ2-5, with 10 bases identical to TRBD1. V was clipped by 2 bases and J by 5 bases; unmatched bases: 14. The CDR3 is made up of 17 amino acids. Germline V gene lookup returns CDR1 GTSNPN and CDR2 SVGIG (reference sequence). The CDR3 sequence: CAWSPGQGRWESETQYF. Here the CDR3 DNA reads TGTGCCTGGAGTCCGGGACAGGGGCGATGGGAGTCGGAGACCCAGTACTTC.

This chain joins TRBV7-6 and TRBJ2-3, with 8 bases fitting TRBD2. V dropped 6 bases and J dropped 5; count of bases not matched to a gene: 10. The CDR3 runs 15 residues. The germline V gene encodes CDR1 SGHVS and CDR2 FNYEAQ. CDR3: CASSPLLAVGDTQYF. CDR3 in DNA: TGTGCCAGCAGTCCCCTACTAGCGGTAGGAGATACGCAGTATTTT.

Only one count was recorded for this clone. This sequence joins TRBV4-1 and TRBJ1-3; no firm D call. This CDR3 is built from 14 residues. The germline V gene has CDR1 MGHRA and CDR2 YSYEKL. The ends were cut back, 1 base at V and 3 bases at J, with 7 bases in the middle. Written as DNA, the CDR3 is TGCGCCAGCAGCCAAGGAGGGTATGGAAACACCATATATTTT. Residues: CASSQGGYGNTIYF.

The V gene is TRBV4-2, the J gene TRBJ2-7; no clear D gene. The CDR3 has 14 amino acids. The germline V gene has CDR1 LGHNA and CDR2 YNFKEQ. Trimming pared 0 bases from V and 2 bases from J, leaving 8 bases between. As DNA, the CDR3 is TGTGCCAGCAGCCAAGAGTCAGGTACCTACGAGCAGTACTTC. Its translation is CASSQESGTYEQYF.

The gene calls are TRBV11-2 and TRBJ2-2, with D perhaps matching TRBD1 (5 bases). The V end was cut by 5 bases, the J end by 0 bases, with 13 bases between. In germline, CDR1 is SGHAT, CDR2 FQNNGV. This CDR3 contains 16 residues. In DNA, the CDR3 is TGTGCCAGCAGCCTAAGGACACCCGCGAACACCGGGGAGCTGTTTTTT. Its translation: CASSLRTPANTGELFF.

This chain links TRBV10-3 with TRBJ1-2, with no clear D. CDR3 length: 13 residues. Trimming pared 6 bases from V and 5 bases from J, leaving 13 bases between. Looked up from germline, CDR1 is ENHRY and CDR2 is SYGVKD. The CDR3 loop reads CAIRGSLTYGYTF. CDR3 in DNA: TGTGCCATCAGGGGCAGCCTTACATATGGCTACACCTTC.

This chain uses TRBV6-1 with TRBJ1-5; D unresolved. The length of the CDR3 is 15 residues. Germline-derived CDR1 and CDR2 are MNHNS and SASEGT. V was clipped by 0 bases and J by 5 bases, with 11 bases between them. The CDR3 sequence: CASSEALVGDQPQHF. The CDR3, as DNA: TGTGCCAGCAGTGAAGCGCTGGTTGGAGATCAGCCCCAGCATTTT.

This chain uses TRBV2 with TRBJ2-1; 8 nucleotides align to TRBD2. The V gene's germline CDR1 is SNHLY and CDR2 FYNNEI. The CDR3 extends over 15 amino acids. J gave up 6 bases and V 6 bases, and 10 bases lay outside the gene matches. CDR3 loop: CASRLRGGAFNEQFF. CDR3 in DNA: TGTGCCAGCAGACTTCGGGGGGGCGCGTTCAATGAGCAGTTCTTC.

This sequence joins TRBV28 and TRBJ2-3; D unclear. This CDR3 has 11 residues. From germline, CDR1 is MDHEN and CDR2 SYDVKM. CDR3 bases: TGTGCGGTAAATGCTATAGATACGCAGTATTTT. This encodes CAVNAIDTQYF.

The V and J genes are TRBV13 and TRBJ2-1, with D hard to call. Looked up from germline, CDR1 is PRHDT and CDR2 is FYEKMQ (reference sequence). Trimming took 7 bases from V and 4 from J, leaving 20 bases between them. The CDR3 has 16 amino acids. CDR3 nucleotide sequence: TGTGCCAGCACCCCCTCCGGGTCCTACTCTTACAATGAGCAGTTCTTC. This encodes CASTPSGSYSYNEQFF.

The chain combines TRBV7-9 with TRBJ1-5; maybe TRBD1 (6 bases). The V gene's germline CDR1 is SEHNR and CDR2 FQNEAQ (reference sequence). CDR3 length equals 16 residues. Trimming took off 4 bases at V and 0 bases at J, with 13 bases between the two ends. Here the CDR3 DNA reads TGTGCCAGCAGCTGGAGTGGCAGGGGTAGCAATCAGCCCCAGCATTTT. This codes for CASSWSGRGSNQPQHF. The full variable domain, with the rest looked up from reference TRBV7-9 and TRBJ1-5, is DTGVSQNPRHKITKRGQNVTFRCDPISEHNRLYWYRQTLGQGPEFLTYFQNEAQLEKSRLLSDRFSAERPKGSFSTLEIQRTEQGDSAMYLCASSWSGRGSNQPQHFGDGTRLSIL.

This chain uses TRBV19 with TRBJ1-1; D is perhaps TRBD1 (5 bases). Germline CDR1 is LNHDA and CDR2 is SQIVND (reference sequence). V dropped 7 bases and J dropped 0 bases, with 9 bases sitting between them. The CDR3 extends over 13 amino acids. This chain's CDR3 is CASKTDLNTEAFF. CDR3 coding DNA: TGTGCCAGTAAGACAGATCTGAACACTGAAGCTTTCTTT. Full variable domain (missing parts from reference TRBV19 and TRBJ1-1): DGGITQSPKYLFRKEGQNVTLSCEQNLNHDAMYWYRQDPGQGLRLIYYSQIVNDFQKGDIAEGYSVSREKKESFPLTVTSAQKNPTAFYLCASKTDLNTEAFFGQGTRLTVV.

V gene TRBV18 combines with J gene TRBJ1-5, with TRBD1 matching over 7 bases. The germline gives CDR1 KGHSH, CDR2 LQKENI. V lost 6 bases, J lost 0 bases, and 5 bases stayed unmatched. This CDR3 contains 15 residues. The CDR3 protein is CASSRGYGSNQPQHF. The DNA of the CDR3 is TGTGCCAGCTCCAGGGGGTATGGTAGCAATCAGCCCCAGCATTTT.

This chain links TRBV11-3 with TRBJ2-3; TRBD1 aligns across 7 bases. V lost 4 bases and J lost 4; bases outside the gene matches: 11. CDR1 and CDR2 (germline): SGHNT, YENEEA. This CDR3 has 16 amino acids. The CDR3 protein is CASSSRTGDEADTQYF. For the CDR3, the DNA is TGTGCCAGCAGCTCAAGGACAGGTGACGAGGCAGATACGCAGTATTTT.

This clone was recorded once. This chain's CDR3 is CASSTQTGNTEAFF. For the CDR3, the DNA is TGTGCCAGCAGTACACAGACAGGGAACACTGAAGCTTTCTTT. The chain employs TRBV28 and TRBJ1-1; the D gene is possibly TRBD1 (6 bases). Germline V lookup: CDR1 MDHEN, CDR2 SYDVKM. The V gene lost 5 bases and the J gene lost 1 base, with 11 bases spanning the gap. This CDR3 is built from 14 residues. The full variable domain, rest sourced from reference TRBV28 and TRBJ1-1, is DVKVTQSSRYLVKRTGEKVFLECVQDMDHENMFWYRQDPGLGLRLIYFSYDVKMKEKGDIPEGYSVSREKKERFSLILESASTNQTSMYLCASSTQTGNTEAFFGQGTRLTVV.

V and J are TRBV19 and TRBJ1-2; possible D gene TRBD1, 6 bases. This CDR3 has 17 amino acids. CDR1 is LNHDA and CDR2 is SQIVND in the germline V gene (reference sequence). Between the trimmed V and J ends, which lost 0 bases and 2 bases, there was a span of 16 bases. CDR3 loop: CASSIDLLWGRNYGYTF. The CDR3 region has the DNA TGTGCCAGTAGTATAGATCTTCTATGGGGGCGAAACTATGGCTACACCTTC.